A single T cell receptor (beta chain) is shown here with its context. Its antigen is not identified. This entry belongs to a study of shared clonotypes between healthy human individuals. Turning to the study itself: Those who served as donors were a couple of women and a few men between the ages of 18 and 49. Each donor's CD8 memory used one plate, CD8 naive two, each CD4 subset three. Study outcomes and limitations: Investigators collected only blood, and repertoires in tissues likely differ. Naive subsets generally exceeded memory subsets in estimated richness.

The CDR3 extends over 14 amino acids. CDR1 is SGHKS, CDR2 YYEKEE, per germline (reference sequence). The V segment lost 4 bases and the J segment 4 bases; nucleotides outside the gene matches: 6. Here immunoSEQ multiplex PCR was the method, and the copy in TCRdb shows in-frame clones only, minus some. There are over a million clones in the sample; around 74% occur only once, and about 1.5% lies in the top ten. Specimen: memory CD4+ T cells sorted from blood. Stated subset: CD45RA-negative fraction. The chain employs TRBV5-5 and TRBJ2-5; TRBD1 matches at 8 bases. This clonotype originated in a man between 18 and 29 years old in good health. The CDR3 DNA reads as TGTGCCAGCAGCCTGACAGGGGCCCTAGAGACCCAGTACTTC. Amino acid sequence: CASSLTGALETQYF.